One T cell receptor (beta chain) is described in this entry. Its specific antigen is unknown. No much larger clone is present one base from it, and per-base qualities are unavailable. This record comes from a study of control samples from healthy donors and cancer patients (dated by TCRdb to 2019 to 2021). The library was produced with the immunoSEQ multiplex PCR assay. Drawn from immuneACCESS, this table holds only the in-frame rearrangements with V and J called that TCRdb kept. Clones are partly lost; checked studies trace under half to an unresolved V gene and leave the rest unexplained. This sample comprises more than 95,000 clones, roughly 92% of them detected only once. Clones ranked in the top ten supply 2.6% of the sample. Sequencing used blood. This TCR was sampled from a man in his thirties or forties in good health.

The DNA reads as follows: TGTGCCAGCAGCGCGGACAGGGGCTGGGATGAAAAACTGTTTTTT. Translation gives CASSADRGWDEKLFF. This sequence uses TRBV7-9 and TRBJ1-4; a stretch of 9 junction bases matches TRBD1. V lost 5 bases and J lost 6 bases, and the count of bases not matched to a germline gene is 7. There are 15 amino acids in the CDR3, from cysteine to phenylalanine inclusive. The kept DNA is CDR3 alone, 45 bases in frame from the first base. According to the germline V gene (reference sequence), CDR1 reads SEHNR and CDR2 reads FQNEAQ.